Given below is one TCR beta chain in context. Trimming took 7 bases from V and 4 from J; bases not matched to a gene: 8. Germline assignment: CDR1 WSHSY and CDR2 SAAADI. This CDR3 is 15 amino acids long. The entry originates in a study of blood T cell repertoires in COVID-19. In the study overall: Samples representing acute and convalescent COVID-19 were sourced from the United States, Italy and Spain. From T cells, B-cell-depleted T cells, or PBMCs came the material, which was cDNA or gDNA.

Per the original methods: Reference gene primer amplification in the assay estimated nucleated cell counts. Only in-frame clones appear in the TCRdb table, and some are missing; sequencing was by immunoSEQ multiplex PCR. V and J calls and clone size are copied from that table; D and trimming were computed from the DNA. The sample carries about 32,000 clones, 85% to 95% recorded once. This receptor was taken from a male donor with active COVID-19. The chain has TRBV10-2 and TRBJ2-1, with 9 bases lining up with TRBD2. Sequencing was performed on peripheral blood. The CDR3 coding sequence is TGCGCCAGCAAAGTGGCTAGCGGGGATTACAATGAGCAGTTCTTC. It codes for CASKVASGDYNEQFF.